This T cell receptor (beta chain) is drawn from a study of vaccination effects on CD4 cells after COVID-19. Turning to the study itself: Samples gathered post-vaccine arrived a median of 72 days past the second dose.

Using immunoSEQ multiplex PCR, the repertoire was profiled, and TCRdb retains in-frame clones only, with some absent. The table lists tens of thousands of clones, around 78% of them singletons. For this clone: Its antigen is not known.

Peptide-pool stimulation followed by sequencing identified expanded antigen-specific CD4+ clonotypes in the ViraFEST assay. After about 10 days in culture, the CD4+ T cells were isolated. Participants got two doses of BNT162b2 or mRNA-1273 vaccine. The vaccine recipients had no prior SARS-CoV-2 infection, with negative nucleocapsid antibodies. With approximately 11 ug/ml peptides and about 10 IU/ml IL-2, a few million PBMC per well were cultured. On days 3 and 7, fresh IL-2 medium replaced half the medium. Germline V CDR1 and CDR2: SGDLS, YYNGEE. There are 13 residues in the CDR3. The V gene lost 4 bases and the J gene lost 4 bases, with 9 bases spanning the gap.

The chain recombines TRBV9 with TRBJ2-1; D is undetermined. Sample: CD4+ T cells from PBMCs cultured with HCoV-229E spike peptides, taken after COVID-19 vaccination. This sequence originates from a human donor who received a COVID-19 vaccine. CDR3 protein: CASSPDVYNEQFF. DNA of the CDR3: TGTGCCAGCAGCCCCGACGTGTACAATGAGCAGTTCTTC.